The rows below give T cell receptor beta chains drawn from one sample of a study of blood T cell repertoires in COVID-19. Some clones are missing from TCRdb's copy, which holds only in-frame ones; the method was immunoSEQ multiplex PCR. The repertoire holds about 220,000 clones, with about nine tenths as singletons. The sequencing sample was made of PBMCs or T cells enriched from blood (not recorded which). These receptors all come from a woman younger than 45 who had recovered from COVID-19. The CDR3 runs from the conserved cysteine through the conserved F or W. A D gene is named only where the DNA matches it firmly. A row's size may be missing; if present it is once, few, many or a size class.

clone_size j_call d_call v_call cdr3_nt cdr3_aa
NA TRBJ1-1 TRBD1 TRBV5-1 TGCGCCAGCAGCTTGGGGACAGGGGCCGGCGGTGCCACTGAAGCTTTCTTT CASSLGTGAGGATEAFF
NA TRBJ1-2 TRBD1 TRBV12-3/TRBV12-4 TGTGCCAGCCAAGGACAGGGCTTCTATGGCTACACCTTC CASQGQGFYGYTF
NA TRBJ2-1 NA TRBV4-1 TGCGCCAGCAGCCAAACCGCCCGGGACACCTTCTACAATGAGCAGTTCTTC CASSQTARDTFYNEQFF
NA TRBJ1-6 TRBD1 TRBV19 TGTGCCAGTAGTATAGGCACAGGGGGTAATTCACCCCTCCACTTT CASSIGTGGNSPLHF
NA TRBJ2-5 NA TRBV7-2 TGTGCCAGCAGCTCTGACAGGAGACAAGAGACCCAGTACTTC CASSSDRRQETQYF
NA TRBJ1-2 NA TRBV9 TGTGCCAGCAGCGGAGCTCCGGGGGAGGGCTATGGCTACACCTTC CASSGAPGEGYGYTF
NA TRBJ2-1 TRBD2 TRBV11-3 TGTGCCAGCAGCTTGGGGACTAGCGGGGTCAATGAGCAGTTCTTC CASSLGTSGVNEQFF
NA TRBJ2-7 NA TRBV15 TGTGCCACCAGCAGAGATCTCAGGGGCCACGAGCAGTACTTC CATSRDLRGHEQYF
NA TRBJ1-5 TRBD1 TRBV27 TGTGCCAGCAGTTTAGGAAACCCAGGGGGGTATCAGCCCCAGCATTTT CASSLGNPGGYQPQHF
NA TRBJ1-4 NA TRBV5-5 TGTGCCAGCAGCTCTGACAGGCCTAATGAAAAACTGTTTTTT CASSSDRPNEKLFF
NA TRBJ2-3 NA TRBV11-2 TGTGCCAGCAGCTTAGGGGGAGTACGCACAGATACGCAGTATTTT CASSLGGVRTDTQYF
NA TRBJ1-2 TRBD1 TRBV10-3 TGTGCCACTACCGAACAGGGGGCAAACTATGGCTACACCTTC CATTEQGANYGYTF
NA TRBJ1-6 TRBD1 TRBV6-6 TGTGCCAGCAGTCGCTCAAAGGACAGGGGGCGATCCTATAATTCACCCCTCCACTTT CASSRSKDRGRSYNSPLHF
NA TRBJ2-7 NA TRBV12-3/TRBV12-4 TGTGCCAGCAGTTTCCAGGGTCTCGAGCAGTACTTC CASSFQGLEQYF
NA TRBJ1-6 TRBD1 TRBV6-2/TRBV6-3 TGTGCCAGCAGTTACCACCGGGACAGGGACATTGGGCTCCACTTT CASSYHRDRDIGLHF
once TRBJ1-1 NA TRBV9 TGTGCCAGCAGCGTTGAGGGGGGGCCGTACACTGAAGCTTTCTTT CASSVEGGPYTEAFF
NA TRBJ2-3 TRBD1 TRBV19 TGTGCCAGTAGCCATCACAGGGTCAGGGGGACCACAGATACGCAGTATTTT CASSHHRVRGTTDTQYF
few TRBJ1-2 NA TRBV3-1/TRBV3-2 TGTGCCAGCAGCCAAGCTAGTTACGGCTACACCTTC CASSQASYGYTF
NA TRBJ2-7 NA TRBV5-6 TGTGCCAGCGGTACTGCGGGGAGGTACTACGAGCAGTACTTC CASGTAGRYYEQYF
NA TRBJ1-1 NA TRBV7-8 TGTGCCAGCAGCTCCAGGACAGCGAACACTGAAGCTTTCTTT CASSSRTANTEAFF
NA TRBJ1-3 TRBD1 TRBV19 TGTGCCAGTAGTTTTCTCCTGGACAGGGTTCGTAGGTCTGGAAACACCATATATTTT CASSFLLDRVRRSGNTIYF
NA TRBJ2-7 NA TRBV7-2 TGTGCCAGCAGCCTGAACAGGGCCCCCTACGAGCAGTACTTC CASSLNRAPYEQYF
NA TRBJ2-5 TRBD2 TRBV15 TGTGCCACCAGCAGAGGAAGCGGGAGAGAGACCCAGTACTTC CATSRGSGRETQYF
few TRBJ2-5 TRBD2 TRBV29-1 TGCAGCGTTGTTCCCAGCGGGGGGCTAAAGGGAGAGACCCAGTACTTC CSVVPSGGLKGETQYF
once TRBJ1-1 NA TRBV19 TGTGCCAGTAGTCTCCGGAGGAACACTGAAGCTTTCTTT CASSLRRNTEAFF
NA TRBJ2-1 NA TRBV21-1 TGTGCCCGGGACAGGGGGCTTGTTATTGAGCAGTTCTTC CARDRGLVIEQFF
NA TRBJ2-3 TRBD2 TRBV11-2 TGTGCCAGCAGCGACCAGGGACTAGCGGGGACCAACACAGATACGCAGTATTTT CASSDQGLAGTNTDTQYF
few TRBJ2-7 NA TRBV4-1 TGCGCCAGCAGCCAAGGGCAGGGCATGTACGAGCAGTACTTC CASSQGQGMYEQYF
NA TRBJ2-2 TRBD1 TRBV7-3 TGTGCCAGCAGCCAAAGGGGGCGGGACACCGGGGAGCTGTTTTTT CASSQRGRDTGELFF
NA TRBJ2-2 TRBD1 TRBV11-2 TGTGCCAGCAGCTCTCTCCGGGACAGGGAGAACACCGGGGAGCTGTTTTTT CASSSLRDRENTGELFF
few TRBJ2-1 TRBD1 TRBV5-4 TGTGCCAGCAGCTTTCGTACGGGACAGGCATACAATGAGCAGTTCTTC CASSFRTGQAYNEQFF
NA TRBJ2-6 NA TRBV5-1 TGCGCCAGCAGCTTAGACAGGCCCTACTCTGGGGCCAACGTCCTGACTTTC CASSLDRPYSGANVLTF
NA TRBJ1-5 TRBD1 TRBV3-1/TRBV3-2 TGTGCCAGCAGCCAACAGGGGGCTCAGCCCCAGCATTTT CASSQQGAQPQHF
NA TRBJ2-3 NA TRBV7-2 TGTGCCAGCAGCTTCCCTCGACAGGCCCTCACAGATACGCAGTATTTT CASSFPRQALTDTQYF
NA TRBJ2-5 NA TRBV24-1 TGTGCCACCAGTGTAGCTAACCAAGAGACCCAGTACTTC CATSVANQETQYF
NA TRBJ2-7 NA TRBV3-1/TRBV3-2 TGTGCCAGCAGCCAAGATCTATTTGGGGCTGCCGGAACCTACGAGCAGTACTTC CASSQDLFGAAGTYEQYF
NA TRBJ2-7 TRBD1 TRBV7-2 TGTGCCAGCAGCTGGACAGGCGGGCCCACCTACGAGCAGTACTTC CASSWTGGPTYEQYF
once TRBJ1-2 NA TRBV18 TGTGCCAGCTCACTCAGGGCCGGCTATGGCTACACCTTC CASSLRAGYGYTF
NA TRBJ1-1 NA TRBV5-4 TGTGCCAGCAGCTTGTTCGTTACAGCAAACACTGAAGCTTTCTTT CASSLFVTANTEAFF
NA TRBJ1-2 NA TRBV30 TGTGCCTGGAGGACAGGAGATGGCTACACCTTC CAWRTGDGYTF
NA TRBJ2-5 NA TRBV7-2 TGTGCCAGCAGCTTAAGGAGGACCCAAGAGACCCAGTACTTC CASSLRRTQETQYF
NA TRBJ2-7 NA TRBV7-2 TGTGCCAGCAGCTTAGGTATCGAGCAGTACTTC CASSLGIEQYF
NA TRBJ1-1 NA TRBV4-1 TGCGCCAGCAGCACCCGGACACAGAACACTGAAGCTTTCTTT CASSTRTQNTEAFF
NA TRBJ2-5 TRBD1 TRBV2 TGTGCCAGTGAGAGGGACAGGGCACAAGAGACCCAGTACTTC CASERDRAQETQYF
NA TRBJ2-7 TRBD1 TRBV25-1 TGTGCCAGCAGTGAGCCGGGACAGGGACCCTACGAGCAGTACTTC CASSEPGQGPYEQYF
NA TRBJ2-2 NA TRBV5-1 TGCGCCAGCAGCGACTTAGGCACCGGGGAGCTGTTTTTT CASSDLGTGELFF
once TRBJ1-1 NA TRBV12-3/TRBV12-4 TGTGCCAGCGGCCAAACAGTGAACACTGAAGCTTTCTTT CASGQTVNTEAFF
NA TRBJ1-4 NA TRBV23-1 TGCGCCACCTTTGAGACAGCCTATAATGAAAAACTGTTTTTT CATFETAYNEKLFF
NA TRBJ2-1 NA TRBV7-2 TGTGCCAGCAGCTTCCCCGAAGACAGCTCCTACAATGAGCAGTTCTTC CASSFPEDSSYNEQFF
NA TRBJ2-7 TRBD1 TRBV7-3 TGTGCCAGCAGCGAGGACAGGTATTACGAGCAGTACTTC CASSEDRYYEQYF
NA TRBJ2-1 TRBD2 TRBV7-2 TGTGCCAGCAGCTGGACTAGCGGGGGGGACAATGAGCAGTTCTTC CASSWTSGGDNEQFF
NA TRBJ2-2 NA TRBV10-3 TGTGCCATCAGTGAGTCGAACGGGATCGGGGAGCTGTTTTTT CAISESNGIGELFF
NA TRBJ1-2 TRBD1 TRBV7-2 TGTGCCAGCAGCTTAACGTCAGGGGGAGGCATCTATGGCTACACCTTC CASSLTSGGGIYGYTF
NA TRBJ2-3 TRBD2 TRBV5-1 TGCGCCAGCAGCTTGGCCCCTAGCGGGCCCACAGATACGCAGTATTTT CASSLAPSGPTDTQYF
NA TRBJ1-1 TRBD1 TRBV7-9 TGTGCCAGCAGCCACCCGACAGGGGTCACTGAAGCTTTCTTT CASSHPTGVTEAFF
once TRBJ1-2 TRBD1 TRBV27 TGTGCCAGCAGCCACAGAAGGACAGGGACAATCGGCTACACCTTC CASSHRRTGTIGYTF
few TRBJ2-7 TRBD2 TRBV11-1 TGTGCCAGCAGCTTGGGACTAGCCGACTACGAGCAGTACTTC CASSLGLADYEQYF
once TRBJ2-7 TRBD2 TRBV7-8 TGTGCCAGCAGCTTAGTGCGGGGGATCTCCTACGAGCAGTACTTC CASSLVRGISYEQYF
NA TRBJ1-2 NA TRBV5-8 TGTGCCAGCAGCCAAGGACTGATCTATGGCTACACCTTC CASSQGLIYGYTF
NA TRBJ2-2 TRBD2 TRBV4-3 TGCGCCAGCAGCCTAAATAGCGGGGGGCCCAACACCGGGGAGCTGTTTTTT CASSLNSGGPNTGELFF